The next 16 T cell receptor beta chains were all read from a single sample in a study of blood T cell repertoires in COVID-19. Method: immunoSEQ multiplex PCR; TCRdb's copy keeps in-frame clones and lacks some. The table includes some 57,000 clones, 90% detected once. What was sequenced was peripheral blood. The receptors were gathered from a man in his sixties with active COVID-19.

This chain connects TRBV18 to TRBJ1-5, with 7 bases fitting TRBD1. Looked up from germline, CDR1 is KGHSH and CDR2 is LQKENI. The CDR3 length is 13 residues. V gave up 4 bases and J gave up 5 bases; unmatched junction bases: 2. The CDR3 here is CASSRDSYQPQHF. The CDR3 DNA reads as TGTGCCAGCTCACGGGACAGTTATCAGCCCCAGCATTTT.

The gene calls are TRBV4-3 and TRBJ2-3; possible D gene TRBD1, 6 bases. This CDR3 contains 13 residues. V gave up 5 bases and J gave up 4 bases, with 10 bases separating them. CDR1 LGHNA and CDR2 YSLEER come from the germline V gene. The CDR3 nucleotides read TGCGCCAGCAGCTTCCAGGGGTCAGATACGCAGTATTTT. The encoded protein is CASSFQGSDTQYF.

This clone was observed a single time. The chain is built from TRBV11-2 and TRBJ2-5; maybe TRBD2 (5 bases). Germline assignment: CDR1 SGHAT and CDR2 FQNNGV. The V end lost 5 bases, the J end lost 0 bases, and 13 bases lay between the germline ends. CDR3 length equals 15 residues. The CDR3 region is CASSPRGAYQETQYF. CDR3 DNA: TGTGCCAGCAGCCCTCGGGGAGCGTACCAAGAGACCCAGTACTTC.

The chain links TRBV9 to TRBJ1-3; 7 nucleotides line up with TRBD1. This CDR3 spans 16 amino acids. Germline CDR1 reads SGDLS; CDR2 reads YYNGEE. V lost 3 bases to trimming and J lost 0 bases; unmatched junction nucleotides: 6. Here the CDR3 DNA reads TGTGCCAGCAGCGCCGGGACAGCACGCTCTGGAAACACCATATATTTT. This gives the protein CASSAGTARSGNTIYF. The full variable domain, completed using reference TRBV9 and TRBJ1-3, is DSGVTQTPKHLITATGQRVTLRCSPRSGDLSVYWYQQSLDQGLQFLIQYYNGEERAKGNILERFSAQQFPDLHSELNLSSLELGDSALYFCASSAGTARSGNTIYFGEGSWLTVV.

V usage is TRBV19 and J usage is TRBJ2-1; D ambiguous. Looked up from germline, CDR1 is LNHDA and CDR2 is SQIVND (reference sequence). Trimming pared 10 bases from V and 7 bases from J, leaving 20 bases between. The CDR3 sequence is 14 residues long. CDR3 sequence (DNA): TGTGCCATCAGACAAGACCTTTTCTCGAATGAGCAGTTCTTC. Its translation: CAIRQDLFSNEQFF.

The chain is built from TRBV10-3 and TRBJ1-2; D is possibly TRBD1 (6 bases). The CDR3 runs to 14 residues. Germline V lookup: CDR1 ENHRY, CDR2 SYGVKD. V gave up 10 bases and J gave up 4 bases, with 19 bases separating them. CDR3 coding DNA: TGTGCCACACGAACAGGGAATTCAGTCTATGGCTACACCTTC. The encoded protein is CATRTGNSVYGYTF.

This sequence joins TRBV30 and TRBJ2-7; 9 bases line up with TRBD1. Germline values: CDR1 GTSNPN, CDR2 SVGIG (reference sequence). The CDR3 extends over 15 amino acids. The ends lost 0 bases at V and 3 bases at J; junction bases unmatched: 6. The CDR3 loop reads CAWSVLETGGYEQYF. The CDR3, as DNA: TGTGCCTGGAGTGTACTGGAGACAGGGGGCTACGAGCAGTACTTC.

This clone has ten or more counts. V gene TRBV30 combines with J gene TRBJ1-2; D unclear. The CDR3 is made up of 13 amino acids. Trimming removed 0 bases from V and 7 bases from J, with 12 bases in between. CDR1 is GTSNPN and CDR2 is SVGIG in the germline V gene (reference sequence). The CDR3 region has the DNA TGTGCCTGGAGTGTACAGCAACGGGGTGGCTACACCTTC. The encoded protein is CAWSVQQRGGYTF.

The chain employs TRBV6-5 and TRBJ2-2; unclear D gene. This CDR3 is 11 amino acids long. CDR1 is MNHEY and CDR2 is SVGAGI in the germline V gene. Trimming shortened V by 6 bases and J by 7 bases, and 6 bases separated the two germline ends. In nucleotides, the CDR3 is TGTGCCAGCAGCAAAATCGGGGAGCTGTTTTTT. It yields the protein CASSKIGELFF.

This chain links TRBV5-1 with TRBJ2-7; possibly TRBD1 for D (6 bases). Trimming took off 4 bases at V and 0 bases at J, with 17 bases between the two ends. The CDR3 extends over 16 amino acids. Germline values: CDR1 SGHRS, CDR2 YFSETQ. CDR3 nucleotides: TGCGCCAGCAGCCCAGGTTCAGGGGATCCCTCCTACGAGCAGTACTTC. Encoded protein: CASSPGSGDPSYEQYF.

This clone occurred a few times. This rearrangement joins TRBV27 to TRBJ2-1; 13 nucleotides agree with TRBD2. Unmatched junction bases numbered 14, after V lost 6 bases and J lost 0 bases. This CDR3 has 20 amino acids. Looked up from germline, CDR1 is MNHEY and CDR2 is SMNVEV (reference sequence). DNA for the CDR3: TGTGCCAGCAGAGCTGGACTAGCGGGAGTCGTTACGAGCTCCTACAATGAGCAGTTCTTC. It is translated as CASRAGLAGVVTSSYNEQFF.

The chain carries TRBV19 and TRBJ2-3; D is ambiguous. V lost 1 base, J lost 0 bases, and 5 bases lay in between. CDR1 LNHDA and CDR2 SQIVND come from the germline V gene (reference sequence). The CDR3 totals 14 residues. The CDR3 here is CASSIVASTDTQYF. The CDR3 nucleotides are TGTGCCAGTAGTATAGTGGCCAGCACAGATACGCAGTATTTT.

The V and J genes are TRBV28 and TRBJ2-5; 9 bases match TRBD2. CDR1 is MDHEN and CDR2 is SYDVKM in the germline V gene. The CDR3 loop spans 15 amino acids. V was pared by 4 bases and J by 4 bases, with 7 bases of the junction left unmatched. The CDR3 DNA sequence: TGTGCCAGCAGTTATAGCGGGAGTAAGGGAGAGACCCAGTACTTC. It specifies CASSYSGSKGETQYF.

A single count supports this clone. The CDR3 loop is CASSSPSGGTADTQYF. The CDR3 DNA follows: TGCGCCAGCAGCTCCCCTAGCGGGGGGACGGCAGATACGCAGTATTTT. V usage is TRBV5-1 and J usage is TRBJ2-3; TRBD2 agrees at 11 bases. V was pared by 3 bases and J by 4 bases, with 7 bases of the junction left unmatched. The CDR3 is 16 residues long. Germline V gene data show CDR1 as SGHRS and CDR2 as YFSETQ. Full variable domain (outside the CDR3, taken from reference TRBV5-1 and TRBJ2-3): KAGVTQTPRYLIKTRGQQVTLSCSPISGHRSVSWYQQTPGQGLQFLFEYFSETQRNKGNFPGRFSGRQFSNSRSEMNVSTLELGDSALYLCASSSPSGGTADTQYFGPGTRLTVL.

This CDR3 reads CAISELSNRGNEAFF. In nucleotides, the CDR3 is TGTGCCATCAGTGAGCTCAGTAATAGGGGAAATGAAGCTTTCTTT. The chain combines TRBV10-3 with TRBJ1-1, with D possibly matching TRBD1 (5 bases). Trimming cost V 2 bases and J 7 bases, with 17 bases left between them. The CDR3 loop spans 15 amino acids. The germline gives CDR1 ENHRY, CDR2 SYGVKD.

The V call is TRBV6-5, the J call TRBJ2-1; 7 bases are shared with TRBD1. The length of the CDR3 is 14 residues. Germline V gives CDR1 MNHEY, CDR2 SVGAGI. V lost 6 bases to trimming and J lost 0 bases; unmatched junction nucleotides: 2. The CDR3 loop reads CASSRDSSYNEQFF. DNA of the CDR3: TGTGCCAGCAGCCGGGACAGCTCCTACAATGAGCAGTTCTTC.